These 24 T cell receptor beta chains share one sample of origin, sequenced in a study of shared clonotypes between healthy human individuals. Generated by immunoSEQ multiplex PCR, the TCRdb table keeps only in-frame clones and is missing some. The sample has about 490,000 clones; 70% to 80% are singletons. Sequenced sample: PBMCs. These receptors all stem from a woman aged 40 to 50 in good health. Some clones in this sample may be carry-over from other donors' samples.

The CDR3 loop reads CASSPDSSSGGYTF. CDR3 DNA: TGTGCCAGTAGTCCCGACAGTTCCTCCGGCGGCTACACCTTC. This chain uses TRBV19 with TRBJ1-2, with TRBD1 as a possible D gene (5 bases). Germline loops: CDR1 LNHDA, CDR2 SQIVND (reference sequence). V dropped 5 bases and J dropped 8 bases, with 18 bases sitting between them. The CDR3 covers 14 residues.

The chain recombines TRBV6-1 with TRBJ1-5, with TRBD1 matching 9 bases. J gave up 4 bases and V 8 bases, and 0 bases lay outside the gene matches. This CDR3 spans 12 amino acids. Germline lookup yields CDR1 MNHNS and CDR2 SASEGT. CDR3 region: CASGQGNQPQHF. The CDR3, as DNA: TGTGCCAGCGGACAGGGGAATCAGCCCCAGCATTTT.

The chain has TRBV30 and TRBJ2-7, with TRBD1 identical over 7 bases. The CDR3 is made up of 14 amino acids. V was clipped by 4 bases and J by 1 base; unmatched bases: 7. Germline CDR1 and CDR2: GTSNPN and SVGIG (reference sequence). CDR3 amino acids: CAWKRDSSSYEQYF. The CDR3 region has the DNA TGTGCCTGGAAAAGGGACAGCTCGTCCTACGAGCAGTACTTC.

The V gene is TRBV11-2, the J gene TRBJ2-1; D gene uncertain. Germline CDR1 is SGHAT and CDR2 is FQNNGV. The CDR3 is 11 amino acids. Trimming removed 5 bases from V and 9 bases from J, with 8 bases in between. In nucleotides, the CDR3 is TGTGCCAGCAGCCTCGGATCTGAGCAGTTCTTC. Translated: CASSLGSEQFF. The full variable domain, its missing parts supplied by reference TRBV11-2 and TRBJ2-1, is EAGVAQSPRYKIIEKRQSVAFWCNPISGHATLYWYQQILGQGPKLLIQFQNNGVVDDSQLPKDRFSAERLKGVDSTLKIQPAKLEDSAVYLCASSLGSEQFFGPGTRLTVL.

This chain connects TRBV5-1 to TRBJ2-1, with D hard to call. Germline V gene lookup returns CDR1 SGHRS and CDR2 YFSETQ. V was clipped by 4 bases and J by 5 bases, with 13 bases between them. This CDR3 comprises 14 residues. Here the CDR3 reads CASSPLLPNNEQFF. As DNA, the CDR3 is TGCGCCAGCAGCCCTCTGCTTCCAAACAATGAGCAGTTCTTC.

The V and J genes are TRBV27 and TRBJ2-1, with 9 bases fitting TRBD2. This CDR3 is 12 amino acids long. V lost 5 bases to trimming and J lost 10 bases; unmatched junction nucleotides: 3. Germline CDR1 reads MNHEY; CDR2 reads SMNVEV (reference sequence). The CDR3 region is CASSGLAGEQFF. The CDR3 region has the DNA TGTGCCAGCAGTGGGCTAGCGGGAGAGCAGTTCTTC.

This clone came up a few times. The rearrangement uses TRBV13 and TRBJ2-7, with 11 bases that match TRBD2. CDR3 length equals 14 residues. Germline V lookup: CDR1 PRHDT, CDR2 FYEKMQ (reference sequence). V trimming: 4 bases; J trimming: 1 base; junction bases outside the gene matches: 0. CDR3 protein: CASSWTSGSYEQYF. The CDR3 DNA follows: TGTGCCAGCAGCTGGACTAGCGGGTCCTACGAGCAGTACTTC. The entire variable domain, with the rest obtained from reference TRBV13 and TRBJ2-7, is as follows: AAGVIQSPRHLIKEKRETATLKCYPIPRHDTVYWYQQGPGQDPQFLISFYEKMQSDKGSIPDRFSAQQFSDYHSELNMSSLELGDSALYFCASSWTSGSYEQYFGPGTRLTVT.

The chain is built from TRBV9 and TRBJ2-7; 9 positions agree with TRBD1. Germline values: CDR1 SGDLS, CDR2 YYNGEE. The V segment lost 0 bases and the J segment 5 bases; nucleotides outside the gene matches: 3. This CDR3 spans 14 amino acids. CDR3 DNA: TGTGCCAGCAGCGTAGGGACAGGGGTCCACGAGCAGTACTTC. This gives the protein CASSVGTGVHEQYF. Drawing the rest from reference TRBV9 and TRBJ2-7, the complete variable domain is DSGVTQTPKHLITATGQRVTLRCSPRSGDLSVYWYQQSLDQGLQFLIQYYNGEERAKGNILERFSAQQFPDLHSELNLSSLELGDSALYFCASSVGTGVHEQYFGPGTRLTVT.

J is TRBJ2-3 and V is TRBV7-6, with 7 bases matching TRBD1. This CDR3 comprises 14 residues. Unmatched junction bases numbered 2, after V lost 5 bases and J lost 0 bases. Looked up from germline, CDR1 is SGHVS and CDR2 is FNYEAQ. The CDR3 coding sequence is TGTGCCAGCAGCAACAGGGGAAGCACAGATACGCAGTATTTT. This sequence encodes CASSNRGSTDTQYF.

This sequence joins TRBV28 and TRBJ1-1, with D possibly being TRBD1 (6 bases). The V end was cut by 6 bases, the J end by 0 bases, with 17 bases between. This CDR3 has 16 residues. Germline V gene lookup returns CDR1 MDHEN and CDR2 SYDVKM. Here the CDR3 reads CASSALGGAVNTEAFF. CDR3 nucleotide sequence: TGTGCCAGCAGCGCCCTCGGGGGGGCCGTGAACACTGAAGCTTTCTTT.

This clone has a single count. This chain's CDR3 is CASSSGLTTEAFF. The CDR3 coding sequence is TGTGCCAGCAGCTCCGGGTTGACCACTGAAGCTTTCTTT. The V and J genes are TRBV5-4 and TRBJ1-1, with unresolved D. Germline lookup yields CDR1 SGHNT and CDR2 YYREEE (reference sequence). CDR3 length: 13 amino acids. V shed 3 bases and J shed 4 bases, with 10 bases lying between them.

The rearrangement links TRBV7-9 to TRBJ1-1, with D perhaps TRBD1 (5 bases). The V gene's germline CDR1 is SEHNR and CDR2 FQNEAQ (reference sequence). The CDR3 sequence is 16 residues long. V lost 2 bases to trimming and J lost 1 base, with 14 bases between them. DNA of the CDR3: TGTGCCAGCAGCTTACTATCTAGCCAGGGGAACACTGAAGCTTTCTTT. Translating gives CASSLLSSQGNTEAFF. The whole variable domain, filled in from reference TRBV7-9 and TRBJ1-1, reads DTGVSQNPRHKITKRGQNVTFRCDPISEHNRLYWYRQTLGQGPEFLTYFQNEAQLEKSRLLSDRFSAERPKGSFSTLEIQRTEQGDSAMYLCASSLLSSQGNTEAFFGQGTRLTVV.

J is TRBJ2-7 and V is TRBV10-2, with 14 bases that match TRBD2. The CDR3 extends over 19 amino acids. Germline CDR1 and CDR2: WSHSY and SAAADI. V shed 3 bases and J 2 bases; nucleotides not matched to a gene: 12. The CDR3 is CASSERWRLAGGPPYEQYF. The DNA of the CDR3 is TGCGCCAGCAGTGAAAGGTGGAGACTAGCGGGAGGGCCACCCTACGAGCAGTACTTC.

This clone appeared a few times. V gene TRBV18 combines with J gene TRBJ1-6, with unresolved D. Trimming removed 1 base from V and 8 bases from J, with 6 bases in between. Germline V gene sequence: CDR1 KGHSH, CDR2 LQKENI. This CDR3 region has 13 residues. The CDR3 DNA sequence: TGTGCCAGCTCACCACAAGGAGATTCACCCCTCCACTTT. Protein: CASSPQGDSPLHF.

The gene calls are TRBV9 and TRBJ2-3; 8 bases are a match to TRBD1. CDR1 and CDR2 (germline): SGDLS, YYNGEE. The junction had 5 bases not matched to a gene; V was cut back by 3 bases and J by 2 bases. This CDR3 is built from 15 residues. DNA for the CDR3: TGTGCCAGCAGCGCCCGACAGGGGTACACAGATACGCAGTATTTT. As protein: CASSARQGYTDTQYF.

This clone showed up many times. At the DNA level, this CDR3 is encoded by other sequences in the same sample as well. This chain connects TRBV6-1 to TRBJ2-1; D gene unclear. The germline gives CDR1 MNHNS, CDR2 SASEGT. The CDR3 consists of 14 residues. Trimming left V 4 bases short and J 0 bases short, with 7 bases between. The CDR3, as DNA: TGTGCCAGCAGTGGTGACGGCTCCTACAATGAGCAGTTCTTC. Translating it yields CASSGDGSYNEQFF.

This rearrangement joins TRBV5-8 to TRBJ2-3, with 7 bases fitting TRBD2. Germline CDR1 SGHTS, CDR2 YDEGEE. The CDR3 sequence is 15 residues long. Losses at the gene ends were 2 bases for V and 0 bases for J; bases not matched to a gene: 3. The CDR3 bases are TGTGCCAGCAGCTTTGGAGCGGGAAGCACAGATACGCAGTATTTT. This translates into CASSFGAGSTDTQYF.

The chain employs TRBV23-1 and TRBJ1-1; D call uncertain. TRBV23-1 is an open reading frame, and its role is uncertain. CDR3 length equals 15 residues. Trimming removed 0 bases from V and 0 bases from J, with 8 bases in between. CDR3 sequence: CASSQSPGMNTEAFF. In DNA form, the CDR3 reads TGCGCCAGCAGTCAATCGCCAGGAATGAACACTGAAGCTTTCTTT.

The sample holds one count of this clone. V gene TRBV7-9 combines with J gene TRBJ2-3, with a tentative D call TRBD1 (6 bases). Germline values: CDR1 SEHNR, CDR2 FQNEAQ (reference sequence). The V gene lost 3 bases and the J gene lost 4 bases, with 11 bases spanning the gap. The CDR3 contains 14 residues. In DNA, the CDR3 is TGTGCCAGCAGCTTTCCCACAGGGCCAGATACGCAGTATTTT. Encoded protein: CASSFPTGPDTQYF.

The CDR3 region has the DNA TGCAGTGCCGCCCAGGGGGAGCCCCAGCATTTT. This codes for CSAAQGEPQHF. This chain links TRBV20-1 with TRBJ1-5; 7 bases align to TRBD1. The CDR3 loop spans 11 amino acids. The junction had 4 bases not matched to a gene; V was cut back by 6 bases and J by 8 bases. Germline-derived CDR1 and CDR2 are DFQATT and SNEGSKA (reference sequence).

The sample holds many counts of this clone. This chain uses TRBV4-2 with TRBJ2-6; 7 bases agree with TRBD2. The V and J ends lost 0 bases and 2 bases, in that order; junction bases with no gene match: 4. Germline assignment: CDR1 LGHNA and CDR2 YNFKEQ. This CDR3 contains 17 residues. The CDR3 DNA is TGTGCCAGCAGCCAAGATGCGGGGGTAGCTGGGGCCAACGTCCTGACTTTC. Amino acid sequence: CASSQDAGVAGANVLTF.

V and J are TRBV7-2 and TRBJ2-6, with 10 positions matching TRBD1. Losses at the gene ends were 5 bases for V and 1 base for J; bases not matched to a gene: 5. The length of the CDR3 is 17 residues. Germline V gene sequence: CDR1 SGHTA, CDR2 FQGNSA. The CDR3 nucleotides are TGTGCCAGCAGCCAAGACAGGGGGCGATCTGGGGCCAACGTCCTGACTTTC. It yields the protein CASSQDRGRSGANVLTF.

This clone was observed once. The V call is TRBV6-5, the J call TRBJ1-5; 7 positions match TRBD1. In germline, CDR1 is MNHEY, CDR2 SVGAGI. Trimming removed 0 bases from V and 6 bases from J; junction bases left unmatched: 2. CDR3 length: 14 residues. This chain's CDR3 is CASSYSRGGQPQHF. CDR3 in DNA: TGTGCCAGCAGTTACTCCAGGGGGGGTCAGCCCCAGCATTTT.

V and J are TRBV27 and TRBJ2-7, with 8 bases lining up with TRBD2. Trimming removed 6 bases from V and 2 bases from J; junction bases left unmatched: 6. This CDR3 comprises 14 residues. Germline V gene sequence: CDR1 MNHEY, CDR2 SMNVEV (reference sequence). The CDR3 spells CASSTSGFTYEQYF. The CDR3 DNA sequence: TGTGCCAGCAGCACTAGCGGTTTCACCTACGAGCAGTACTTC.